This is a list of T cell receptor beta chains from one sample in a study of OX40 agonist ivuxolimab in advanced cancers. Produced via immunoSEQ multiplex PCR; TCRdb's table is partial and in-frame only. In the table there are roughly 25,000 clones, around 81% of which are singletons. This sample comprised CD4+ or CD8+ T cells sorted from blood, obtained in a trial of the OX40 agonist ivuxolimab. These receptors came from an adult with an advanced solid tumor such as melanoma, head and neck, liver or kidney cancer. Both conserved end residues are part of each CDR3.

j_gene	v_gene	CDR3aa
TRBJ1-2	TRBV6-5	CASSYGATVNYGCTF
TRBJ1-2	TRBV30	CAWSGLVFGNNYGYTF
TRBJ2-2	TRBV11-3	CASSPRTGRTGELFF
TRBJ1-2	TRBV29-1	CSVEDWTGGEDGYTF
TRBJ1-4	TRBV20-1	CSARWVDTTHF
TRBJ2-7	TRBV5-1	CASSNTNYEQYF
TRBJ2-2	TRBV7-3	CASSLLAGLSVGELFF
TRBJ2-5	TRBV23-1	CASSQPPGHLQETQYF
TRBJ2-7	TRBV7-2	CASSVGTGGYEQYF
TRBJ2-7	TRBV28	CASSPGQGYEQYF
TRBJ2-7	TRBV10-3	CATGLYYEQYF
TRBJ2-1	TRBV6-1	CASSEVGRSSYNEQFF
TRBJ2-3	TRBV5-4	CASSFGTDTQYF
TRBJ1-4	TRBV28	CASREQGSNEKLFF
TRBJ1-3	TRBV6-5	CASSYSPRVTGNTIYF
TRBJ2-2	TRBV29-1	CSVQLAGNTGELFF
TRBJ2-5	TRBV9	CASSIGSGGSETQYF
TRBJ2-7	TRBV5-6	CASSLGRGLTYEQYF
TRBJ1-1	TRBV10-3	CAISPGQGLNTEAFF
TRBJ2-1	TRBV5-1	CASSLVPSGRPPLNEQFF
TRBJ2-7	TRBV29-1	CSVEGTRAEQYF
TRBJ1-1	TRBV7-9	CASSHRLRLNTEAFF
TRBJ2-7	TRBV29-1	CSVAGVIMGSSYEQYF
TRBJ2-3	TRBV5-6	CASRIQGFTDTQYF
TRBJ1-2	TRBV13	CASSLYPTMFVYGYTF
TRBJ2-7	TRBV10-2	CASSEPTEDSYEQYF
NA	TRBV13	CASSFGYEQYF
TRBJ2-5	TRBV5-6	CASSLGTRQETQYF
TRBJ2-7	TRBV11-3	CASSSPEGRFDEQYF